This T cell receptor beta chain stems from a study of cytomegalovirus exposure and HLA in healthy donors. Findings and caveats of the study: Most TCRs appeared rarely, but some public TCRs recurred in many donors. CMV antigen specificity was confirmed in vitro for three CMV-associated chains.

There are 15 residues in the CDR3. V shed 5 bases and J 2 bases; nucleotides not matched to a gene: 7. Germline CDR1 SGHTA, CDR2 FQGNSA. Profiling relied on immunoSEQ multiplex PCR, and the TCRdb table lists in-frame clones only, not all of them. The repertoire holds some 70,000 clones, around four fifths seen once, with around 3% in the top ten. As concerns this clone: The antigen is not known.

Separate from the approximately 700-subject first cohort was the approximately 120-subject validation cohort, to which the donors belonged. The sequence was obtained from a man aged 25-45 years in good health and CMV-seronegative. The sequenced sample was PBMCs. J is TRBJ2-3 and V is TRBV7-2, with 7 positions matching TRBD2. The CDR3 region is CASSRWAGATDTQYF. DNA of the CDR3: TGTGCCAGCAGCCGATGGGCGGGAGCCACAGATACGCAGTATTTT.